This passage covers 26 T cell receptor beta chains from one sample sequenced in a study of T cell responses to AZD1222 COVID-19 vaccine. The table came from immunoSEQ multiplex PCR; TCRdb's copy has only in-frame clones and leaves some out. The sample consists of about 130,000 clones, around 90% of them appearing once. The source was peripheral blood, collected on day 0 of AZD1222 vaccination. These receptors came from an adult in good health.

The count of this clone is one. The chain has TRBV19 and TRBJ1-2; no reliable D call. Germline CDR1 is LNHDA and CDR2 is SQIVND (reference sequence). The CDR3 consists of 18 residues. The V end lost 4 bases, the J end lost 1 base, and 22 bases lay between the germline ends. The CDR3 region is CASSTLVGGKTYNYGYTF. The CDR3 nucleotides read TGTGCCAGTAGTACCCTCGTTGGAGGGAAGACATATAACTATGGCTACACCTTC.

J is TRBJ2-7 and V is TRBV6-1; D is perhaps TRBD2 (6 bases). The CDR3 is made up of 13 amino acids. Trimming took off 3 bases at V and 3 bases at J, with 9 bases between the two ends. Germline CDR1 and CDR2: MNHNS and SASEGT. The CDR3 loop reads CASSDRGYYEQYF. In nucleotides, the CDR3 is TGTGCCAGCAGTGACCGGGGGTACTACGAGCAGTACTTC.

This sequence joins TRBV19 and TRBJ1-4; D uncertain. CDR1 is LNHDA, CDR2 SQIVND, per germline (reference sequence). V shed 3 bases and J shed 7 bases, with 18 bases lying between them. The CDR3 sequence is 16 residues long. The DNA for the CDR3 is TGTGCCAGTAGTATCCCGGACTGGTGGAATGGTGAAAAACTGTTTTTT. The encoded protein is CASSIPDWWNGEKLFF.

The rearrangement links TRBV4-1 to TRBJ1-1, with no clear D. Germline values: CDR1 MGHRA, CDR2 YSYEKL. V gave up 3 bases and J gave up 3 bases, with 14 bases separating them. The CDR3 has 15 residues. DNA for the CDR3: TGCGCCAGCAGCCAGGCCCTAAGCGGGTACACTGAAGCTTTCTTT. Translating it yields CASSQALSGYTEAFF.

This clone was seen only once. The CDR3 loop is CASSPSTSGGSNEQFF. The CDR3 DNA reads as TGTGCCAGCAGCCCCTCAACTAGCGGGGGTTCCAATGAGCAGTTCTTC. The gene calls are TRBV4-2 and TRBJ2-1; 11 positions match TRBD2. The CDR3 length is 16 residues. The trim removed 4 bases at V and 6 bases at J, leaving 8 bases unmatched. Germline-derived CDR1 and CDR2 are LGHNA and YNFKEQ.

J is TRBJ2-1 and V is TRBV3-1 (or the pseudogene TRBV3-2); D is unresolved. Trimming cost V 7 bases and J 0 bases, with 16 bases left between them. In germline, CDR1 is LGHDT, CDR2 YNNKEL (reference sequence). The CDR3 contains 16 residues. CDR3 region: CASTRTRLSSYNEQFF. The CDR3 nucleotides are TGTGCCAGCACACGGACCCGATTATCCTCCTACAATGAGCAGTTCTTC.

The rearrangement uses TRBV7-2 and TRBJ2-7, with TRBD1 identical over 7 bases. This CDR3 spans 13 amino acids. Germline V gene sequence: CDR1 SGHTA, CDR2 FQGNSA. The ends lost 5 bases at V and 5 bases at J; junction bases unmatched: 6. In DNA, the CDR3 is TGTGCCAGCAGCCCCCCGACAGGGAACGAGCAGTACTTC. It encodes CASSPPTGNEQYF.

The rearrangement links TRBV19 to TRBJ2-7; 7 nucleotides align to TRBD1. V dropped 6 bases and J dropped 1; count of bases not matched to a gene: 6. This CDR3 has 14 residues. Germline V gives CDR1 LNHDA, CDR2 SQIVND (reference sequence). CDR3 sequence (DNA): TGTGCCAGTAGAACCGGGACAGTATCCTACGAGCAGTACTTC. Its protein is CASRTGTVSYEQYF.

CDR3 in amino acids: CASSFGAAGSAGELFF. The CDR3 DNA reads TGTGCCAGCAGCTTCGGGGCGGCGGGCAGCGCCGGGGAGCTGTTTTTT. V usage is TRBV11-3 and J usage is TRBJ2-2; either TRBD1 or TRBD2 may fit D (5 bases each). Trimming took 3 bases from V and 6 from J, leaving 17 bases between them. The CDR3 contains 16 residues. Germline V gene sequence: CDR1 SGHNT, CDR2 YENEEA.

This clone has only a few counts. The chain links TRBV4-2 to TRBJ1-3; D remains unclear. Germline CDR1 and CDR2: LGHNA and YNFKEQ. The CDR3 runs to 16 residues. V gave up 0 bases and J gave up 0 bases, with 9 bases separating them. The CDR3 here is CASSQDPKFSGNTIYF. CDR3 sequence (DNA): TGTGCCAGCAGCCAAGACCCCAAGTTCTCTGGAAACACCATATATTTT.

This clone was recorded a few times. This chain links TRBV18 with TRBJ1-1; D gene uncertain. Looked up from germline, CDR1 is KGHSH and CDR2 is LQKENI. The CDR3 loop spans 18 amino acids. V shed 2 bases and J shed 2 bases, with 21 bases lying between them. The CDR3 coding sequence is TGTGCCAGCTCACCAAGTTTGAGAGGTCCCGAGACCAACACTGAAGCTTTCTTT. The encoded protein is CASSPSLRGPETNTEAFF.

The V and J genes are TRBV2 and TRBJ2-7; 8 bases align to TRBD1. V dropped 5 bases and J dropped 3; count of bases not matched to a gene: 6. Germline V gene data show CDR1 as SNHLY and CDR2 as FYNNEI. The CDR3 is 14 amino acids. The CDR3 nucleotides are TGTGCCAGCAGTCGGACAGGGAATCTCTACGAGCAGTACTTC. Amino acid sequence: CASSRTGNLYEQYF. The whole variable domain, remainder taken from reference TRBV2 and TRBJ2-7, is EPEVTQTPSHQVTQMGQEVILRCVPISNHLYFYWYRQILGQKVEFLVSFYNNEISEKSEIFDDQFSVERPDGSNFTLKIRSTKLEDSAMYFCASSRTGNLYEQYFGPGTRLTVT.

This chain links TRBV7-6 with TRBJ1-1, with TRBD1 matching 9 bases. The CDR3 sequence is 16 residues long. Germline CDR1 SGHVS, CDR2 FNYEAQ. J was trimmed by 4 bases and V by 2 bases; bases with no gene match: 8. As DNA, the CDR3 is TGTGCCAGCAGCTTACCCGGACAGGGGAGAAGCACTGAAGCTTTCTTT. Translated, it gives CASSLPGQGRSTEAFF.

V and J are TRBV4-1 and TRBJ2-1; D may be TRBD1 (5 bases). V lost 8 bases and J lost 0, with 14 bases in between. The CDR3 sequence is 15 residues long. Germline loops: CDR1 MGHRA, CDR2 YSYEKL. CDR3 sequence: CASARASSSYNEQFF. The DNA for the CDR3 is TGCGCCAGCGCCAGGGCCTCAAGCTCCTACAATGAGCAGTTCTTC.

This sequence joins TRBV28 and TRBJ1-1; D not resolved. Germline CDR1 and CDR2: MDHEN and SYDVKM. This CDR3 is 15 amino acids long. Trimming took off 10 bases at V and 3 bases at J, with 21 bases between the two ends. CDR3 sequence (DNA): TGTGCCATCACCGGGTTGAGGAGCCGGTACACTGAAGCTTTCTTT. Residues: CAITGLRSRYTEAFF.

A single count supports this clone. The V and J genes are TRBV12-3 or TRBV12-4 and TRBJ1-1; D is undetermined. This CDR3 region has 10 residues. Between the trimmed V and J ends, which lost 10 bases and 7 bases, there was a span of 10 bases. CDR3 loop: CATRPGEAFF. The CDR3 DNA is TGTGCCACCCGGCCCGGTGAAGCTTTCTTT.

This chain joins TRBV3-1 (or the pseudogene TRBV3-2) and TRBJ2-3, with TRBD2 matching 10 bases. The V and J ends lost 1 base and 5 bases, in that order; junction bases with no gene match: 3. CDR3 length: 15 residues. In germline, CDR1 is LGHDT, CDR2 YNNKEL (reference sequence). CDR3 residues: CASSQVAGGRDTQYF. The CDR3 DNA reads as TGTGCCAGCAGCCAAGTAGCGGGGGGTAGAGATACGCAGTATTTT.

The chain recombines TRBV2 with TRBJ2-5; 12 nucleotides match TRBD2. V shed 6 bases and J 7 bases; nucleotides not matched to a gene: 9. This CDR3 has 15 residues. Germline CDR1 SNHLY, CDR2 FYNNEI. The CDR3, as DNA: TGTGCCAGCAGGATGACTAGCGGGGGCCCTTCGACCCAGTACTTC. This encodes CASRMTSGGPSTQYF.

The rearrangement joins TRBV13 to TRBJ2-7, with D uncertain. From germline, CDR1 is PRHDT and CDR2 FYEKMQ (reference sequence). This CDR3 is 14 amino acids long. V was clipped by 0 bases and J by 2 bases, with 8 bases between them. The CDR3 spells CASSLGTDPYEQYF. The CDR3 region has the DNA TGTGCCAGCAGCTTAGGAACGGACCCCTACGAGCAGTACTTC. The whole variable domain, remainder taken from reference TRBV13 and TRBJ2-7, is AAGVIQSPRHLIKEKRETATLKCYPIPRHDTVYWYQQGPGQDPQFLISFYEKMQSDKGSIPDRFSAQQFSDYHSELNMSSLELGDSALYFCASSLGTDPYEQYFGPGTRLTVT.

The genes are TRBV7-9 and TRBJ2-7; 13 bases fit TRBD2. This CDR3 has 16 residues. V lost 5 bases, J lost 0 bases, and 4 bases stayed unmatched. Germline assignment: CDR1 SEHNR and CDR2 FQNEAQ (reference sequence). CDR3 loop: CASSRRLAGGSYEQYF. The CDR3 coding sequence is TGTGCCAGCAGCCGCCGACTAGCGGGGGGCTCCTACGAGCAGTACTTC.

The J gene is TRBJ2-2, the V gene TRBV3-1 (or the pseudogene TRBV3-2), with D possibly being TRBD2 (6 bases). The CDR3 loop spans 14 amino acids. The germline V and J ends were trimmed by 3 bases and 12 bases, with 17 bases remaining between them. From germline, CDR1 is LGHDT and CDR2 YNNKEL (reference sequence). The CDR3 DNA follows: TGTGCCAGCAGCCAGCGGGGAGCCGTTGGGAAGCTGTTTTTT. Protein: CASSQRGAVGKLFF.

The chain's CDR3 is CASSLGQPNEQFF. The CDR3 region has the DNA TGTGCCAGCAGCTTAGGTCAACCAAATGAGCAGTTCTTC. The gene calls are TRBV7-3 and TRBJ2-1; D uncertain. Looked up from germline, CDR1 is SGHTA and CDR2 is FQGTGA. CDR3 size: 13 residues. V was clipped by 2 bases and J by 7 bases, with 9 bases between them.

The chain combines TRBV30 with TRBJ2-3; 9 nucleotides line up with TRBD1. In germline, CDR1 is GTSNPN, CDR2 SVGIG (reference sequence). The trim removed 0 bases at V and 4 bases at J, leaving 8 bases unmatched. The CDR3 contains 16 residues. CDR3 protein: CAWSVRNRGLADTQYF. DNA for the CDR3: TGTGCCTGGAGTGTCCGTAACAGGGGGCTGGCAGATACGCAGTATTTT.

This chain uses TRBV3-1 (or the pseudogene TRBV3-2) with TRBJ2-7; no clear D gene. Germline CDR1 and CDR2: LGHDT and YNNKEL (reference sequence). With 5 bases removed from V and 2 bases from J, the gap between germline ends came to 10 bases. The length of the CDR3 is 13 residues. CDR3 nucleotides: TGTGCCAGCAGCAACCCCATTCCCTACGAGCAGTACTTC. As protein: CASSNPIPYEQYF.

This clone appeared once. The chain combines TRBV19 with TRBJ1-5; 7 bases match TRBD1. V lost 3 bases, J lost 3 bases, and 5 bases stayed unmatched. The germline V gene encodes CDR1 LNHDA and CDR2 SQIVND (reference sequence). CDR3 length equals 15 residues. The CDR3 is CASSMQGQNNQPQHF. Written as DNA, the CDR3 is TGTGCCAGTAGTATGCAGGGACAGAACAATCAGCCCCAGCATTTT.

V gene TRBV12-3 or TRBV12-4 combines with J gene TRBJ2-3; D unresolved. CDR3 size: 13 residues. V gave up 0 bases and J gave up 3 bases, with 4 bases separating them. The CDR3 DNA reads TGTGCCAGCAGTTTAGCGGTTACAGATACGCAGTATTTT. Protein: CASSLAVTDTQYF.